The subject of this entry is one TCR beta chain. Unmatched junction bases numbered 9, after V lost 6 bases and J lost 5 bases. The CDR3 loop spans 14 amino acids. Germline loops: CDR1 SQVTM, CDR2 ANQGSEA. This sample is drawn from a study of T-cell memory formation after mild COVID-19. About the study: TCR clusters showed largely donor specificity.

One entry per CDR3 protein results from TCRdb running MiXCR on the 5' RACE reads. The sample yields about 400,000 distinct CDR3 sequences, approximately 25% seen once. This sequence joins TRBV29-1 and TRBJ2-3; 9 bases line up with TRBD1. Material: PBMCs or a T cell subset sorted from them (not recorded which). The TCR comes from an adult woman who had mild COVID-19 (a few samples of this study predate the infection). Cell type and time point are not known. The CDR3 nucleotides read TGCAGCGTGCGCCGGGACAGGGATCGAGATACGCAGTATTTT. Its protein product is CSVRRDRDRDTQYF.